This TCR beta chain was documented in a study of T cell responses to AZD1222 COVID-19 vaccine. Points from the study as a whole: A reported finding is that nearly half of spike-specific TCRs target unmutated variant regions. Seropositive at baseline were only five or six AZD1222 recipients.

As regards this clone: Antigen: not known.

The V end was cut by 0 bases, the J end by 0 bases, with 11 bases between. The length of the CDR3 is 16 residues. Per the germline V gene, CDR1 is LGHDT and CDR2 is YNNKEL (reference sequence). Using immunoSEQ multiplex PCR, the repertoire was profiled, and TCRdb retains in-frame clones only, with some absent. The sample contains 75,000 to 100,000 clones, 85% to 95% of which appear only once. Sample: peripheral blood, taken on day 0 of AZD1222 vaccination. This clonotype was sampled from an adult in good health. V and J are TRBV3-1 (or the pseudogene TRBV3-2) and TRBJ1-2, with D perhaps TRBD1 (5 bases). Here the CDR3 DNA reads TGTGCCAGCAGCCAAGATAGGGGAGTAGCTAACTATGGCTACACCTTC. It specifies CASSQDRGVANYGYTF.